The 5 T cell receptor beta chains presented below share a single source sample, sequenced in a study of cytomegalovirus exposure and HLA in healthy donors. PCR was performed using 60 Vbeta and 13 Jbeta primers. The method was immunoSEQ multiplex PCR; TCRdb's version includes in-frame clones alone and lacks a portion of them. The sample lists about 160,000 clones, approximately 78% occurring once. The sample taken for sequencing was PBMCs. The source of these receptors is a male donor in good health and CMV-seropositive.

The chain combines TRBV30 with TRBJ1-1; D is perhaps TRBD1 (5 bases). Germline V gene lookup returns CDR1 GTSNPN and CDR2 SVGIG (reference sequence). The CDR3 is made up of 14 amino acids. Trimming stripped 5 bases from V and 5 bases from J, with 18 bases between. The DNA for the CDR3 is TGTGCCTGGGGTGGACTCACCCCAGGGACTGAAGCTTTCTTT. Translated: CAWGGLTPGTEAFF.

The CDR3 here is CASSRTQGNTGELFF. In DNA form, the CDR3 reads TGCGCCAGCAGCCGGACACAGGGAAACACCGGGGAGCTGTTTTTT. The rearrangement uses TRBV4-1 and TRBJ2-2, with D possibly being TRBD1 (6 bases). With 4 bases removed from V and 2 bases from J, the gap between germline ends came to 11 bases. CDR1 and CDR2 (germline): MGHRA, YSYEKL. The CDR3 has 15 amino acids.

J is TRBJ2-3 and V is TRBV27, with no clear D. V dropped 6 bases and J dropped 3 bases, with 19 bases sitting between them. Germline V gives CDR1 MNHEY, CDR2 SMNVEV (reference sequence). The CDR3 consists of 16 residues. The CDR3 nucleotides read TGTGCCAGCAGCCCCCGGGTCCTAGTTGTGACAGATACGCAGTATTTT. Translating it yields CASSPRVLVVTDTQYF.

V and J are TRBV4-1 and TRBJ2-3; weak D call: TRBD2 (6 bases). Germline CDR1 and CDR2: MGHRA and YSYEKL. CDR3 size: 13 residues. The ends were cut back, 7 bases at V and 2 bases at J, with 10 bases in the middle. CDR3 residues: CASKAGPTDTQYF. As DNA, the CDR3 is TGCGCCAGCAAAGCGGGCCCCACAGATACGCAGTATTTT.

The V gene is TRBV19, the J gene TRBJ2-3; a weak D match, TRBD1 (6 bases). This CDR3 region has 14 residues. Trimming took off 6 bases at V and 2 bases at J, with 12 bases between the two ends. Per the germline V gene, CDR1 is LNHDA and CDR2 is SQIVND (reference sequence). The CDR3 nucleotides read TGTGCCAGTAGAGGGACAAAATACACAGATACGCAGTATTTT. It is translated as CASRGTKYTDTQYF.